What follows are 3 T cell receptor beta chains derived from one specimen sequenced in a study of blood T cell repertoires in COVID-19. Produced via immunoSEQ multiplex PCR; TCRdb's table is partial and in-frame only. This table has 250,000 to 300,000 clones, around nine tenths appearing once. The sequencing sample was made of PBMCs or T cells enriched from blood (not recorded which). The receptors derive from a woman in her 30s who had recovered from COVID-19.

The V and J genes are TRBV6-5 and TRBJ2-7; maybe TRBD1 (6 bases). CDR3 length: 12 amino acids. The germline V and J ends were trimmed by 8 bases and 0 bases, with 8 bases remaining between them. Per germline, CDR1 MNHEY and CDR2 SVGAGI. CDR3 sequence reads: CASGTSSYEQYF. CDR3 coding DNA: TGTGCCAGCGGGACATCCTCCTACGAGCAGTACTTC.

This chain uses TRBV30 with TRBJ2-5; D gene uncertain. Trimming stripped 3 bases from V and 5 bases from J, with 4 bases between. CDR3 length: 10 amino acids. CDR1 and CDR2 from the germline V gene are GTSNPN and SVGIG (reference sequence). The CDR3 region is CAWRRETQYF. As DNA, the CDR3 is TGTGCCTGGAGGAGGGAGACCCAGTACTTC.

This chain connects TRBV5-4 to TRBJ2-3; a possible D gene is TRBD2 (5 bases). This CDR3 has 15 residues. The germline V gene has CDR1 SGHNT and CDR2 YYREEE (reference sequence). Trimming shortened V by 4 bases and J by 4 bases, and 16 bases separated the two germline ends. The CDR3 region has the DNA TGTGCCAGCAGCGCTACTAGTGTAGGCTCAGATACGCAGTATTTT. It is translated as CASSATSVGSDTQYF.